The present T cell receptor beta chain was sequenced within a study of shared clonotypes between healthy human individuals. The study's findings and limits: The study sampled only blood, and tissue repertoires likely differ. Investigators expected sequencing depth to affect clonotype sharing among donors.

Turning to this clone: The antigen is not known.

A deep-level run was used for the assay. Original processing notes: As immunoSEQ supplied junction-only sequences (without quality scores), filtering differed. Libraries were prepared by immunoSEQ multiplex PCR; TCRdb keeps only in-frame clonotypes and omits some of them. The DNA gave D and trimming, while V, J and clone size come from that table. The data show about 2.1 million clones, about 92% seen once. Cells designated naive CD8 were CD45RO-negative and were positively selected for CCR7, with terminally differentiated effector memory CD45RA+ cells excluded. The clonotype was recovered from a man aged 18-30 years in good health. Some clones in this sample may be carry-over from other donors' samples. Sequences were obtained from naive CD8+ T cells from PBMCs.

CDR3 coding DNA: TGTGCCAGCAGTGAATGGTCGGCGGGAGGGCGGGATACGCAGTATTTT. Its translation is CASSEWSAGGRDTQYF. This chain uses TRBV25-1 with TRBJ2-3, with TRBD2 matching over 9 bases. The CDR3 has 16 amino acids. Trimming took 1 base from V and 6 from J; bases not matched to a gene: 8. Germline loops: CDR1 MGHDK, CDR2 SYGVNS.